What follows describes a single T cell receptor (beta chain). The target antigen is unknown. This record belongs to a study of T cell repertoires in cytomegalovirus infection. Study at large: Public TCR beta signatures provided an indication of both CMV infection and a matching HLA type.

MiXCR was run by TCRdb on the reads, yielding one entry per CDR3 protein. The table includes around 710,000 distinct CDR3 sequences, 25% to 35% detected once. The germline V gene has CDR1 SEHNR and CDR2 FQNEAQ (reference sequence). This CDR3 is 16 amino acids long. Between the trimmed V and J ends, which lost 1 base and 4 bases, there was a span of 16 bases. Sequenced here: cultured CD8+ T cells from PBMCs, sampled from culture after CMV antigen stimulation. The chain carries TRBV7-9 and TRBJ1-2, with D possibly matching TRBD1 (6 bases). This receptor was obtained from a human donor in good health (CMV status not recorded). Some clones in this sample may be carry-over from other donors' samples. CDR3 coding DNA: TGTGCCAGCAGCTTAGTGACCAGGGGCCCCTCCTATGGCTACACCTTC. This gives the protein CASSLVTRGPSYGYTF.